This T cell receptor (beta chain) was captured by sequencing in a study of T cell responses to AZD1222 COVID-19 vaccine. Study conclusions and caveats: None of the repertoires were sampled until the peak T cell response had passed.

The V gene's germline CDR1 is MDHEN and CDR2 SYDVKM. The CDR3 runs 13 residues. Trimming cost V 5 bases and J 0 bases, with 7 bases left between them. The method was immunoSEQ multiplex PCR; TCRdb's version includes in-frame clones alone and lacks a portion of them. The sample records around 150,000 clones, 90% being singletons. As for this clone: As yet, its antigen is unknown.

This chain links TRBV28 with TRBJ1-1, with D possibly being TRBD1 (6 bases). The input for sequencing was peripheral blood, taken on day 0 of AZD1222 vaccination. This sequence originates from an adult in good health. This CDR3 is CASSQGLNTEAFF. In nucleotides, the CDR3 is TGTGCCAGCAGTCAGGGGTTGAACACTGAAGCTTTCTTT.